Presented here are 18 T cell receptor beta chains from one specimen sequenced in a study of shared clonotypes between healthy human individuals. Naive CD8 populations comprised CD45RO-negative cells positively selected for CCR7, excluding terminally differentiated effector memory CD45RA+ cells. The method was immunoSEQ multiplex PCR; TCRdb's version includes in-frame clones alone and lacks a portion of them. Of around 1.9 million clones in the sample, just over 90% were seen once. The sequenced material came from naive CD8+ T cells from PBMCs. Receptors were obtained from a man younger than 35 in good health. Some clones in this sample may be carry-over from other donors' samples.

In this sample, this clone turned up many times. The chain has TRBV6-4 and TRBJ2-1; 11 bases agree with TRBD2. Unmatched junction bases numbered 5, after V lost 3 bases and J lost 4 bases. The germline gives CDR1 MRHNA, CDR2 SNTAGT. The CDR3 has 16 amino acids. CDR3 sequence: CASSETGTSGYNEQFF. DNA for the CDR3: TGTGCCAGCAGTGAAACCGGGACTAGCGGATACAATGAGCAGTTCTTC.

A few counts support this clone. The CDR3 loop is CSVITGEGDYGYTF. Written as DNA, the CDR3 is TGCAGCGTCATCACAGGGGAAGGGGACTATGGCTACACCTTC. This sequence joins TRBV29-1 and TRBJ1-2; 7 positions agree with TRBD1. V lost 6 bases, J lost 3 bases, and 10 bases stayed unmatched. Looked up from germline, CDR1 is SQVTM and CDR2 is ANQGSEA. The CDR3 is made up of 14 amino acids. The full variable domain, its missing parts supplied by reference TRBV29-1 and TRBJ1-2, is SAVISQKPSRDICQRGTSLTIQCQVDSQVTMMFWYRQQPGQSLTLIATANQGSEATYESGFVIDKFPISRPNLTFSTLTVSNMSPEDSSIYLCSVITGEGDYGYTFGSGTRLTVV.

The count of this clone is one. The chain recombines TRBV28 with TRBJ1-4, with 10 bases fitting TRBD1. V was pared by 5 bases and J by 12 bases, with 9 bases of the junction left unmatched. The CDR3 has 14 residues. From germline, CDR1 is MDHEN and CDR2 SYDVKM. In DNA form, the CDR3 reads TGTGCCAGCAGTCCCGGGACAGGGGTAGTGGAACTGTTTTTT. This gives the protein CASSPGTGVVELFF.

The chain links TRBV25-1 to TRBJ1-2; D not certain. V lost 9 bases, J lost 2 bases, and 13 bases lay in between. The CDR3 spans 13 residues. CDR1 is MGHDK and CDR2 is SYGVNS in the germline V gene. The CDR3 reads CASGVGVNYGYTF. Here the CDR3 DNA reads TGTGCCAGTGGGGTCGGCGTCAACTATGGCTACACCTTC.

Of note for this clone: Other DNA sequences of this sample code for an identical CDR3. The chain carries TRBV27 and TRBJ2-5; no definite D call. V was pared by 0 bases and J by 4 bases, with 6 bases between. The CDR3 runs 13 residues. The germline gives CDR1 MNHEY, CDR2 SMNVEV (reference sequence). The CDR3 DNA sequence: TGTGCCAGCAGTTTATCGCTTGGAGAGACCCAGTACTTC. Its protein is CASSLSLGETQYF.

The chain carries TRBV4-2 and TRBJ2-5; possible D gene TRBD1, 6 bases. The CDR3 length is 14 residues. In germline, CDR1 is LGHNA, CDR2 YNFKEQ. The V end was cut by 1 base, the J end by 9 bases, with 15 bases between. The CDR3 nucleotides read TGTGCCAGCAGCCAAGTTCAGGGGTCACTGGCCCAGTACTTC. It specifies CASSQVQGSLAQYF.

Concerning this clone itself: Other nucleotide sequences in the sample specify the same CDR3. V is TRBV27 and J is TRBJ1-1; no firm D call. This CDR3 contains 13 residues. Germline CDR1 reads MNHEY; CDR2 reads SMNVEV (reference sequence). V was shortened by 4 bases and J by 2 bases, with 8 bases between the two germline ends. The CDR3 DNA sequence: TGTGCCAGCAGTTACACGGCTAACACTGAAGCTTTCTTT. Amino acids: CASSYTANTEAFF.

V gene TRBV7-9 combines with J gene TRBJ2-2; D not resolved. Germline loops: CDR1 SEHNR, CDR2 FQNEAQ (reference sequence). The CDR3 has 12 residues. V gave up 6 bases and J gave up 6 bases, with 8 bases separating them. This CDR3 reads CASRRSPGELFF. DNA for the CDR3: TGTGCCAGCAGGAGGTCCCCCGGGGAGCTGTTTTTT.

V gene TRBV9 combines with J gene TRBJ2-1, with 9 bases that match TRBD2. Germline V gives CDR1 SGDLS, CDR2 YYNGEE. After removal of 3 bases from V and 6 bases from J, the junction contained 10 bases not matched to a gene. The CDR3 is made up of 16 amino acids. CDR3 nucleotide sequence: TGTGCCAGCAGCGCCTATAGCGGGAGTTTATCCAATGAGCAGTTCTTC. This encodes CASSAYSGSLSNEQFF.

This chain joins TRBV5-1 and TRBJ1-2; 10 bases align to TRBD1. Per the germline V gene, CDR1 is SGHRS and CDR2 is YFSETQ. CDR3 length equals 16 residues. The V segment lost 4 bases and the J segment 2 bases; nucleotides outside the gene matches: 8. The CDR3: CASSAADRGPNYGYTF. Here the CDR3 DNA reads TGCGCCAGCAGCGCAGCCGACAGGGGGCCAAACTATGGCTACACCTTC.

The rearrangement joins TRBV12-5 to TRBJ1-1, with 8 bases identical to TRBD1. The CDR3 is made up of 13 amino acids. With 6 bases clipped from V and 6 bases from J, the junction kept 6 bases outside the gene matches. Germline values: CDR1 LGHNT, CDR2 FRNRAP. The CDR3 DNA sequence: TGTGCTAGTGGCCCGACAGGGGCCTCTGAAGCTTTCTTT. Its protein is CASGPTGASEAFF.

The V and J genes are TRBV4-1 and TRBJ2-7, with D uncertain. V was clipped by 1 base and J by 3 bases, with 19 bases between them. The CDR3 is made up of 17 amino acids. The V gene's germline CDR1 is MGHRA and CDR2 YSYEKL. CDR3 region: CASSQGRSLARIYEQYF. The CDR3 nucleotides read TGCGCCAGCAGCCAAGGGAGATCGCTCGCCCGCATCTACGAGCAGTACTTC.

This chain joins TRBV5-6 and TRBJ2-7; D unresolved. The germline V and J ends were trimmed by 6 bases and 6 bases, with 13 bases remaining between them. CDR1 is SGHDT, CDR2 YYEEEE, per germline. This CDR3 spans 12 amino acids. The CDR3 nucleotides read TGTGCCAGCAACCAACAGTATTCCGAGCAGTACTTC. Translation: CASNQQYSEQYF. The full variable domain, with the rest looked up from reference TRBV5-6 and TRBJ2-7, is DAGVTQSPTHLIKTRGQQVTLRCSPKSGHDTVSWYQQALGQGPQFIFQYYEEEERQRGNFPDRFSGHQFPNYSSELNVNALLLGDSALYLCASNQQYSEQYFGPGTRLTVT.

This chain uses TRBV7-6 with TRBJ1-3; perhaps TRBD1 as D (5 bases). Germline CDR1 reads SGHVS; CDR2 reads FNYEAQ. V was trimmed by 5 bases and J by 14 bases, leaving 19 bases between them. The CDR3 contains 13 residues. The CDR3 protein is CASSPWKGWELYF. CDR3 bases: TGTGCCAGCAGCCCATGGAAGGGGTGGGAACTATATTTT.

The rearrangement uses TRBV28 and TRBJ2-5; 10 bases are shared with TRBD1. This CDR3 region has 15 residues. Germline CDR1 and CDR2: MDHEN and SYDVKM. After removal of 6 bases from V and 2 bases from J, the junction contained 6 bases not matched to a gene. As DNA, the CDR3 is TGTGCCAGCAGACCCGGGGACAGGGGACAAGAGACCCAGTACTTC. Amino acids: CASRPGDRGQETQYF.

The rearrangement joins TRBV19 to TRBJ1-4, with D unresolved. The length of the CDR3 is 15 residues. Germline CDR1 is LNHDA and CDR2 is SQIVND (reference sequence). The ends were cut back, 0 bases at V and 6 bases at J, with 11 bases in the middle. CDR3 region: CASSIEVRADEKLFF. In DNA form, the CDR3 reads TGTGCCAGTAGTATAGAGGTTCGGGCGGATGAAAAACTGTTTTTT.

This chain links TRBV19 with TRBJ1-1; the match to TRBD1 covers 11 bases. The V gene end was trimmed by 5 bases and the J gene end by 0 bases; junction bases not matched to a gene: 5. The CDR3 extends over 16 amino acids. Germline CDR1 reads LNHDA; CDR2 reads SQIVND (reference sequence). The CDR3 here is CASSPRDRGLNTEAFF. CDR3 in DNA: TGTGCCAGTAGTCCCCGGGACAGGGGGTTGAACACTGAAGCTTTCTTT.

The J gene is TRBJ2-5, the V gene TRBV28; D unresolved. The V gene lost 6 bases and the J gene lost 5 bases, with 10 bases spanning the gap. CDR1 MDHEN and CDR2 SYDVKM come from the germline V gene. This CDR3 spans 12 amino acids. The CDR3 is CASSPRYETQYF. The DNA for the CDR3 is TGTGCCAGCAGCCCGAGGTATGAGACCCAGTACTTC.